One and the same sample provided the 3 T cell receptor beta chains below, sequenced in a study of T cells of healthy individuals. A single record per CDR3 protein comes from TCRdb applying MiXCR to the 5' RACE reads. The sample comprises around 79,000 distinct CDR3 sequences, 4% to 5.5% of which are singletons, and 7.5% to 8% rests with the top ten. The receptors here all came from a female donor in good health.

Ten or more counts support this clonotype. J is TRBJ2-1 and V is TRBV29-1, with D unresolved. CDR1 and CDR2 from the germline V gene are SQVTM and ANQGSEA. V shed 3 bases and J shed 3 bases, with 18 bases lying between them. There are 16 residues in the CDR3. The CDR3 region is CSVEVLLPEYYNEQFF. The DNA of the CDR3 is TGCAGCGTTGAGGTCTTACTTCCCGAGTACTACAATGAGCAGTTCTTC.

This clonotype was seen more than once but under ten times. V gene TRBV6-2 or TRBV6-3 combines with J gene TRBJ2-3; D may match TRBD1 or TRBD2 (5 bases each). Germline values: CDR1 MNHEY, CDR2 SVGEGT. V lost 0 bases and J lost 4, with 8 bases in between. This CDR3 contains 14 residues. The CDR3 sequence: CASSYSRGSDTQYF. CDR3 bases: TGTGCCAGCAGTTACTCGAGGGGTTCAGATACGCAGTATTTT.

This clonotype was detected a few times. This rearrangement joins TRBV6-1 to TRBJ2-1; D might be TRBD2 (6 bases). The CDR3 has 17 residues. Germline CDR1 reads MNHNS; CDR2 reads SASEGT. Trimming left V 3 bases short and J 4 bases short, with 19 bases between. In DNA, the CDR3 is TGTGCCAGCAGTGAGTCCGGGAGAATCTTTCTATACAATGAGCAGTTCTTC. It yields the protein CASSESGRIFLYNEQFF.